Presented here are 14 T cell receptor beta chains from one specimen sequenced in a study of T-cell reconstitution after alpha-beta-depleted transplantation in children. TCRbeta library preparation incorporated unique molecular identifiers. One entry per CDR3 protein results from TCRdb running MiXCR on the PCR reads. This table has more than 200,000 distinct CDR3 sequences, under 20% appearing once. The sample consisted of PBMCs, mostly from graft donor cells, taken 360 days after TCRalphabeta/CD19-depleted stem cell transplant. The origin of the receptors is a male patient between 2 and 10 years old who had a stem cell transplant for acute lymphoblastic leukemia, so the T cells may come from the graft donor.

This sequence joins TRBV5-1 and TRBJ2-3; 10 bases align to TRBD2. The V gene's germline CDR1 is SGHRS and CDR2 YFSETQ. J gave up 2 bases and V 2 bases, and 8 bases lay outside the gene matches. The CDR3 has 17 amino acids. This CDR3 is CASSLNKAGGDTDTQYF. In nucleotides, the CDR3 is TGCGCCAGCAGCTTAAATAAAGCGGGGGGGGACACAGATACGCAGTATTTT.

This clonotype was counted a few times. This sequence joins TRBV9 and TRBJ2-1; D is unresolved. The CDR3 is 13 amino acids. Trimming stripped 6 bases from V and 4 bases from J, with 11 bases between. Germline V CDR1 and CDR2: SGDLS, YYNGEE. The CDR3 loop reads CASNPEPYNEQFF. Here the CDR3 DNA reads TGTGCCAGCAACCCCGAACCGTACAATGAGCAGTTCTTC. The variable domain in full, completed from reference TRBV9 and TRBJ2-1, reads DSGVTQTPKHLITATGQRVTLRCSPRSGDLSVYWYQQSLDQGLQFLIQYYNGEERAKGNILERFSAQQFPDLHSELNLSSLELGDSALYFCASNPEPYNEQFFGPGTRLTVL.

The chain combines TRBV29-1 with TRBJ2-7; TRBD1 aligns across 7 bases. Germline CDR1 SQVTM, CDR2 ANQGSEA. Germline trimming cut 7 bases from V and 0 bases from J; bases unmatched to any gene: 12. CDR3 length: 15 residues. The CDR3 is CSAVIRDRDSYEQYF. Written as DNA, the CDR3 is TGCAGCGCGGTAATACGTGACAGGGACTCCTACGAGCAGTACTTC.

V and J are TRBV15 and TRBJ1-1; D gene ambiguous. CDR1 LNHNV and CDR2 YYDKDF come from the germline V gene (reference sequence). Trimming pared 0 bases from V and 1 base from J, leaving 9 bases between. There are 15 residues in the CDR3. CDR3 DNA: TGTGCCACCAGCAGAGATCCCGGAGCGAACACTGAAGCTTTCTTT. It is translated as CATSRDPGANTEAFF.

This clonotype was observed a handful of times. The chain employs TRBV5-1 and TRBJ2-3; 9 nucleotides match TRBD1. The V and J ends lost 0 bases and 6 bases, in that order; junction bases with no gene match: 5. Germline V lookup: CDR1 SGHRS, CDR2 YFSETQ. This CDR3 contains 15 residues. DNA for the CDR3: TGCGCCAGCAGCTTGGAGGACAGGGGTGCCGATACGCAGTATTTT. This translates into CASSLEDRGADTQYF.

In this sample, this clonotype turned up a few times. This chain's CDR3 is CASSSGLAEETQYF. In DNA form, the CDR3 reads TGCGCCAGCAGTTCTGGACTAGCAGAAGAGACCCAGTACTTC. J is TRBJ2-5 and V is TRBV5-1; 8 bases agree with TRBD2. Germline V gene lookup returns CDR1 SGHRS and CDR2 YFSETQ. The V gene end was trimmed by 5 bases and the J gene end by 3 bases; junction bases not matched to a gene: 6. This CDR3 is 14 amino acids long.

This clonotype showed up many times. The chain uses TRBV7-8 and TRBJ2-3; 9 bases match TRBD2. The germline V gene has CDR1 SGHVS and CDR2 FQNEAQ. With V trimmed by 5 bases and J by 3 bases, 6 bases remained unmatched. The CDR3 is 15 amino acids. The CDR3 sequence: CASSHGLAWTDTQYF. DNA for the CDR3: TGTGCCAGCAGCCACGGACTAGCGTGGACAGATACGCAGTATTTT.

CDR3 amino acids: CATSRVEQFF. CDR3 bases: TGTGCCACTAGCCGGGTCGAGCAGTTCTTC. The V and J genes are TRBV30 and TRBJ2-1; D is possibly TRBD2 (6 bases). CDR3 size: 10 residues. V was pared by 8 bases and J by 10 bases, with 12 bases between. Germline V gene data show CDR1 as GTSNPN and CDR2 as SVGIG (reference sequence).

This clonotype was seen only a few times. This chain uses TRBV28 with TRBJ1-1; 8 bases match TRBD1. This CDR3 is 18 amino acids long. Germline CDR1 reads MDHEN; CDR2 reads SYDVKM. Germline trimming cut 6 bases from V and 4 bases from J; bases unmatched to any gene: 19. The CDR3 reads CASRTGDYHQGATTEAFF. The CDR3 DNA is TGTGCCAGCAGGACCGGAGACTACCACCAGGGGGCTACCACTGAAGCTTTCTTT.

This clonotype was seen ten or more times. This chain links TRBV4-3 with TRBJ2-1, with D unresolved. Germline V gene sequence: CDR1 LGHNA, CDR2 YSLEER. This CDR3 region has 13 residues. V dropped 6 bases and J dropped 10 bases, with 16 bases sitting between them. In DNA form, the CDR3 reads TGCGCCAGCAGGGAGAAAAACGATGGAGAGCAGTTCTTC. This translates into CASREKNDGEQFF.

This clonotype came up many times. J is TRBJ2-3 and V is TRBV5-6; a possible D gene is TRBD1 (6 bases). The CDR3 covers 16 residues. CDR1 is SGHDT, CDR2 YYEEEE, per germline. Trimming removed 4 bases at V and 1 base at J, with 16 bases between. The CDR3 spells CASSLQGRSGTDTQYF. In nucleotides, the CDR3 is TGTGCCAGCAGCCTACAGGGAAGATCCGGCACAGATACGCAGTATTTT.

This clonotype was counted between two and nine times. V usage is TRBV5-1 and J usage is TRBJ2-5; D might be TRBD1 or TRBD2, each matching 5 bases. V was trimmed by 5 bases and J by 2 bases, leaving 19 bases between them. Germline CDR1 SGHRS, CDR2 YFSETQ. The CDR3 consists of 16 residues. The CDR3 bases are TGCGCCAGCAGTGTAACCCCGGGGCGCCGTCAAGAGACCCAGTACTTC. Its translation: CASSVTPGRRQETQYF. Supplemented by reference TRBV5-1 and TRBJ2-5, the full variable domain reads KAGVTQTPRYLIKTRGQQVTLSCSPISGHRSVSWYQQTPGQGLQFLFEYFSETQRNKGNFPGRFSGRQFSNSRSEMNVSTLELGDSALYLCASSVTPGRRQETQYFGPGTRLLVL.

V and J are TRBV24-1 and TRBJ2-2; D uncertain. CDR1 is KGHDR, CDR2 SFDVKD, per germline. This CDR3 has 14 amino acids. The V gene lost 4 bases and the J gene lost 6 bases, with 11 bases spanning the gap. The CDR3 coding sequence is TGTGCCACCAGTGACGGACCAAAGCCCGGGGAGCTGTTTTTT. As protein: CATSDGPKPGELFF.

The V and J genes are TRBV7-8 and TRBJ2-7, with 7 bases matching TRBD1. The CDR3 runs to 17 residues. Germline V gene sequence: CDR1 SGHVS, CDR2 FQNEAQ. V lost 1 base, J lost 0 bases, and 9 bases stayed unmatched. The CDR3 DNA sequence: TGTGCCAGCAGCTTAGATCGGGACAGTTTCTCCTCCTACGAGCAGTACTTC. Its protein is CASSLDRDSFSSYEQYF.